The 24 T cell receptor beta chains below come from one sample, sequenced in a study of technical replicates of blood from a few donors. Sequencing was performed with immunoSEQ multiplex PCR; in TCRdb, only in-frame clones are kept and a portion is missing. The sample lists approximately 84,000 clones, roughly 98% occurring once. Sequences were obtained from T cells isolated from PBMCs. The receptor source for this set is a human donor in good health.

This rearrangement joins TRBV6-5 to TRBJ2-3, with 8 bases aligning to TRBD2. The CDR3 sequence is 15 residues long. Per the germline V gene, CDR1 is MNHEY and CDR2 is SVGAGI. V shed 4 bases and J 5 bases; nucleotides not matched to a gene: 8. The CDR3 nucleotides read TGTGCCAGCAGTTCTTCATACGGGGGGGTAGATACGCAGTATTTT. It encodes CASSSSYGGVDTQYF.

This clone was observed a single time. This chain uses TRBV27 with TRBJ2-5; 9 nucleotides agree with TRBD2. This CDR3 is 16 amino acids long. Germline values: CDR1 MNHEY, CDR2 SMNVEV (reference sequence). Trimming took 7 bases from V and 1 from J; bases not matched to a gene: 10. The CDR3 protein is CASNPGLAGSQETQYF. In DNA form, the CDR3 reads TGTGCCAGCAACCCCGGGCTAGCGGGGTCCCAAGAGACCCAGTACTTC.

This rearrangement joins TRBV28 to TRBJ1-1, with D perhaps matching TRBD1 (5 bases). Per germline, CDR1 MDHEN and CDR2 SYDVKM. Trimming took 6 bases from V and 1 from J, leaving 15 bases between them. The CDR3 runs 15 residues. CDR3 sequence reads: CASSTPGGENTEAFF. The CDR3 coding sequence is TGTGCCAGCAGCACCCCCGGAGGGGAGAACACTGAAGCTTTCTTT.

The chain links TRBV4-2 to TRBJ2-1; TRBD2 matches 14 bases. Germline CDR1 and CDR2: LGHNA and YNFKEQ. V dropped 0 bases and J dropped 4; count of bases not matched to a gene: 5. The CDR3 length is 18 residues. The CDR3 spells CASSQDGRTSGGYNEQFF. The CDR3 bases are TGTGCCAGCAGCCAAGATGGAAGGACTAGCGGGGGGTACAATGAGCAGTTCTTC.

The CDR3 DNA sequence: TGTGCCAGCAGCTTTTCCCAGCTGGCGAGACTCACAGATACGCAGTATTTT. Amino acids: CASSFSQLARLTDTQYF. The chain carries TRBV7-6 and TRBJ2-3; no reliable D call. Trimming took 3 bases from V and 2 from J, leaving 18 bases between them. The CDR3 has 17 residues. The germline CDR1 and CDR2 sequences are SGHVS and FNYEAQ.

V usage is TRBV27 and J usage is TRBJ2-7; 10 positions match TRBD2. Losses at the gene ends were 8 bases for V and 9 bases for J; bases not matched to a gene: 13. Germline-derived CDR1 and CDR2 are MNHEY and SMNVEV (reference sequence). This CDR3 contains 14 residues. The CDR3 DNA sequence: TGTGCCAGCGGGCCCGGGACTAGCGTGTGGCGGCAGTACTTC. Translating gives CASGPGTSVWRQYF.

The chain recombines TRBV6-1 with TRBJ1-1, with 8 positions matching TRBD1. With V trimmed by 6 bases and J by 8 bases, 14 bases remained unmatched. The germline V gene encodes CDR1 MNHNS and CDR2 SASEGT. The CDR3 is made up of 15 amino acids. The CDR3, as DNA: TGTGCCAGCAGGGGACTACTCGGGACAGGTGGCGAAGCTTTCTTT. Translating gives CASRGLLGTGGEAFF.

This clone appeared once. The CDR3 spells CASSNRINSPLHF. The CDR3 DNA is TGTGCCAGCAGCAACAGAATAAATTCACCCCTCCACTTT. The chain carries TRBV5-8 and TRBJ1-6, with unresolved D. V was pared by 4 bases and J by 7 bases, with 9 bases between. Germline CDR1 is SGHTS and CDR2 is YDEGEE. The CDR3 covers 13 residues. The entire variable domain, with the rest obtained from reference TRBV5-8 and TRBJ1-6, is as follows: EAGVTQSPTHLIKTRGQQATLRCSPISGHTSVYWYQQALGLGLQFLLWYDEGEERNRGNFPPRFSGRQFPNYSSELNVNALELEDSALYLCASSNRINSPLHFGNGTRLTVT.

The gene calls are TRBV18 and TRBJ2-5; 9 bases are a match to TRBD2. Per germline, CDR1 KGHSH and CDR2 LQKENI. With 3 bases clipped from V and 5 bases from J, the junction kept 1 base outside the gene matches. This CDR3 spans 13 amino acids. CDR3 bases: TGTGCCAGCTCACCGGCGGGAGGGGAGACCCAGTACTTC. Protein: CASSPAGGETQYF.

The rearrangement uses TRBV7-8 and TRBJ1-2, with 7 bases fitting TRBD1. This CDR3 is 17 amino acids long. The germline CDR1 and CDR2 sequences are SGHVS and FQNEAQ. With 5 bases clipped from V and 4 bases from J, the junction kept 16 bases outside the gene matches. In DNA form, the CDR3 reads TGTGCCAGCAGCCCTAGGCAACTGGGGGGACAGTTCTATGGCTACACCTTC. Amino acids: CASSPRQLGGQFYGYTF.

This clone was detected only once. The CDR3 spells CSARQGIEAFF. The CDR3 coding sequence is TGCAGTGCCCGACAGGGTATTGAAGCTTTCTTT. The V and J genes are TRBV20-1 and TRBJ1-1, with TRBD1 matching over 7 bases. Trimming removed 6 bases from V and 7 bases from J; junction bases left unmatched: 5. This CDR3 contains 11 residues. The germline gives CDR1 DFQATT, CDR2 SNEGSKA (reference sequence).

The V gene is TRBV28, the J gene TRBJ2-1; unclear D gene. The germline gives CDR1 MDHEN, CDR2 SYDVKM. The ends were cut back, 3 bases at V and 7 bases at J, with 4 bases in the middle. This CDR3 comprises 11 residues. The CDR3 here is CASSFRNEQFF. For the CDR3, the DNA is TGTGCCAGCAGTTTCAGAAATGAGCAGTTCTTC.

The sample holds one count of this clone. The chain carries TRBV5-1 and TRBJ1-3; no clear D. CDR1 and CDR2 from the germline V gene are SGHRS and YFSETQ. The V end was cut by 0 bases, the J end by 9 bases, with 10 bases between. The CDR3 totals 13 residues. The CDR3 reads CASSLAGVSTIYF. The DNA of the CDR3 is TGCGCCAGCAGCTTGGCCGGGGTATCCACCATATATTTT. Looking up the rest from reference TRBV5-1 and TRBJ1-3 gives the full variable domain: KAGVTQTPRYLIKTRGQQVTLSCSPISGHRSVSWYQQTPGQGLQFLFEYFSETQRNKGNFPGRFSGRQFSNSRSEMNVSTLELGDSALYLCASSLAGVSTIYFGEGSWLTVV.

V usage is TRBV6-5 and J usage is TRBJ1-5, with 9 nucleotides matching TRBD1. This CDR3 has 15 amino acids. Per germline, CDR1 MNHEY and CDR2 SVGAGI. Trimming at V came to 4 bases and at J to 10 bases, leaving 11 bases not matched to a gene. In DNA, the CDR3 is TGTGCCAGCAGTTTGATGGGGACAGGGTCGCGACCCCAGCATTTT. This gives the protein CASSLMGTGSRPQHF.

The gene calls are TRBV7-9 and TRBJ2-2; no definite D call. The length of the CDR3 is 19 residues. The V and J ends lost 5 bases and 0 bases respectively, with 22 bases between them. Germline V CDR1 and CDR2: SEHNR, FQNEAQ (reference sequence). CDR3 sequence: CASSRSRQDISTNTGELFF. The CDR3 DNA is TGTGCCAGCAGCCGTTCCAGGCAAGACATTAGTACGAACACCGGGGAGCTGTTTTTT.

V gene TRBV7-8 combines with J gene TRBJ1-5; D possibly corresponds to TRBD1 (6 bases). Germline assignment: CDR1 SGHVS and CDR2 FQNEAQ. With 5 bases removed from V and 4 bases from J, the gap between germline ends came to 9 bases. The CDR3 totals 13 residues. The CDR3 loop is CASSRGGNQPQHF. Written as DNA, the CDR3 is TGTGCCAGCAGCCGAGGGGGAAATCAGCCCCAGCATTTT.

This chain links TRBV19 with TRBJ2-7; TRBD1 matches at 8 bases. The V gene's germline CDR1 is LNHDA and CDR2 SQIVND (reference sequence). The CDR3 contains 12 residues. Losses at the gene ends were 7 bases for V and 8 bases for J; bases not matched to a gene: 7. CDR3 region: CASMEDRGKQYF. In nucleotides, the CDR3 is TGTGCCAGTATGGAAGACAGGGGCAAGCAGTACTTC.

The chain is built from TRBV2 and TRBJ2-1; 14 bases match TRBD2. Germline trimming cut 4 bases from V and 9 bases from J; bases unmatched to any gene: 5. The CDR3 runs 15 residues. Per the germline V gene, CDR1 is SNHLY and CDR2 is FYNNEI. CDR3: CASSGGLAGVIEQFF. The DNA of the CDR3 is TGTGCCAGCAGTGGGGGACTAGCGGGAGTCATTGAGCAGTTCTTC.

The chain links TRBV21-1 to TRBJ2-5; the D call of TRBD1 is as the table states it, not checked on the DNA. TRBV21-1 is recorded as a pseudogene. The CDR3 covers 13 residues. The CDR3 DNA is TGTGCCAGCAAAGACAGTCCAAAGGGGACCCAGTACTTC. This gives the protein CASKDSPKGTQYF.

The rearrangement joins TRBV28 to TRBJ2-1, with 10 bases that match TRBD1. Losses at the gene ends were 3 bases for V and 7 bases for J; bases not matched to a gene: 21. The CDR3 contains 20 residues. In germline, CDR1 is MDHEN, CDR2 SYDVKM. The DNA for the CDR3 is TGTGCCAGCAGTTTCCTACTAGTAATACGAGACAGGGGGCATATGAATGAGCAGTTCTTC. It translates to CASSFLLVIRDRGHMNEQFF.

This clone has a single count. The CDR3 is CASSSTGTSGPSYEQYF. Here the CDR3 DNA reads TGCGCCAGCAGCAGTACCGGGACTAGCGGTCCTTCCTACGAGCAGTACTTC. The rearrangement uses TRBV5-1 and TRBJ2-7; TRBD2 matches 11 bases. The germline CDR1 and CDR2 sequences are SGHRS and YFSETQ. Unmatched junction bases numbered 10, after V lost 4 bases and J lost 1 base. The CDR3 length is 17 residues.

The table lists this clone with a count of one. The V gene is TRBV2, the J gene TRBJ1-5; 7 bases are a match to TRBD1. CDR1 is SNHLY and CDR2 is FYNNEI in the germline V gene. Trimming cost V 5 bases and J 2 bases; bases outside gene matches: 12. The CDR3 runs 17 residues. Here the CDR3 reads CASSLRQGRLGNQPQHF. CDR3 nucleotide sequence: TGTGCCAGCAGTCTACGACAGGGACGGTTAGGCAATCAGCCCCAGCATTTT.

The J gene is TRBJ1-5, the V gene TRBV6-6, with D perhaps matching TRBD1 (6 bases). The CDR3 runs to 15 residues. Germline values: CDR1 MNHNY, CDR2 SVGAGI (reference sequence). Trimming left V 5 bases short and J 0 bases short, with 11 bases between. CDR3 in amino acids: CASSKQGYSNQPQHF. The CDR3 coding sequence is TGTGCCAGCAGTAAACAGGGTTATAGCAATCAGCCCCAGCATTTT.

The chain joins TRBV12-5 to TRBJ1-2; 7 positions agree with TRBD1. The J segment lost 4 bases and the V segment lost 3 bases, leaving 11 bases of the junction unmatched. The length of the CDR3 is 16 residues. The germline V gene encodes CDR1 LGHNT and CDR2 FRNRAP. The DNA for the CDR3 is TGTGCTAGTGGTTTTCCCATCAGACAGGGACTCTATGGCTACACCTTC. Translated: CASGFPIRQGLYGYTF.